The sequence of this T cell receptor beta chain was determined in a study of CD8 T cells in Susac syndrome (dated by TCRdb to the late 2010s). Background on the whole study: The study used repertoire sequencing to test whether antigen drove CD8+ T cell activation and differentiation in Susac syndrome. Study-wide conclusions, independent of this receptor: The number of individuals in the TCR sequencing and HLA analysis was acknowledged as relatively small.

Comments on this clonotype: This clone's antigen is unknown. There are no base qualities to consult, and no much larger clone falls within one base.

High-throughput TCR beta sequencing profiled peripheral blood CD8+ and CD4+ T cells from healthy donors, Susac syndrome patients and multiple sclerosis patients. Multiple sclerosis controls were treatment-naive patients with stable or active relapsing-remitting disease fulfilling revised McDonald criteria. Bulk CD8+ and CD4+ T cells were purified magnetically by negative isolation, whereas CD8+ TEMRA cells were enriched by FACS. Blood was collected in EDTA tubes and processed within 24 hours, with PBMCs isolated through density gradient centrifugation. PBMCs intended for TCR sequencing were frozen in liquid nitrogen and were later thawed in a 37 degrees C water bath. The sorted or isolated CD4+, CD8+ and CD8+ TEMRA cells had a purity of 90% or higher. RNA was extracted with the RNeasy kit and roughly 0.5 to 1 ug was reverse transcribed using random hexamers. TCR beta CDR3 regions were amplified with the immunoSEQ multiplex PCR assay covering 54 Vbeta and 13 Jbeta segments. PCR amplification bias was corrected by using a synthetic template baseline for primer optimization and computational correction. Regarding the original processing steps: Reads were assigned to V, D and J genes according to IMGT and analyzed in immunoSEQ Analyzer, with only productive sequences retained. Clonality was calculated as one minus the Shannon entropy normalized by log2 of the number of productive unique sequences. For each patient and control, public and private clones were evaluated within the 100 most prevalent clones. Clones were defined as Susac-specific when absent from the healthy and MS cohorts, from about 1,100 published viral clones and from other ImmuneACCESS disease sequences. Through fastp at Q25 and MiXCR, TCRdb rebuilt clones from the public reads, retaining in-frame beta chains. Each entry merges the rows of one CDR3 protein and shows their most common DNA and genes. These V and J calls are TCRdb output, not the study's own analysis. In this sample the table shows 150,000 to 200,000 distinct CDR3 sequences, 90% to 95% of which occur a single time. About 0.087% of the sample is in the top ten clones.

V is reduced by 8 bases and J by 1 base, leaving a spacing of 11 bases between them. The germline V gene (reference sequence) yields DFQATT for CDR1 and SNEGSKA for CDR2. The CDR3 starts with the cysteine, ends with the phenylalanine, and has 12 residues. Left in the record is the CDR3 DNA by itself, 36 bases read in frame from the first base. The TCR sequence derives from a human donor with multiple sclerosis. The chain uses TRBV20-1 and TRBJ1-1; possibly the D gene is TRBD1, per 6 matching bases. The sequencing sample was made of CD4+ T cells from PBMCs. CDR3 protein: CSTRTANTEAFF. The DNA is TGCAGTACCCGGACAGCGAACACTGAAGCTTTCTTT.